These 8 T cell receptor beta chains share one sample of origin, sequenced in a study of response to subunit inactivated influenza vaccine. TCRdb fed the RT-PCR reads into MiXCR, producing one record per CDR3 protein. The data contain around 850,000 distinct CDR3 sequences, approximately 17% of them singletons. The sequences come from PBMCs from blood, collected approximately 5 days after vaccination. These receptors all stem from a man in his fifties or sixties who received an inactivated influenza vaccine.

This clonotype was observed many times. The chain combines TRBV12-3 or TRBV12-4 with TRBJ1-1, with 8 nucleotides matching TRBD1. V lost 5 bases and J lost 3; bases outside the gene matches: 5. This CDR3 has 14 amino acids. CDR3 DNA sequence: TGTGCCAGCAGTGGACAGGGTGTGTACACTGAAGCTTTCTTT. Protein: CASSGQGVYTEAFF.

The J gene is TRBJ2-7, the V gene TRBV4-3; 12 nucleotides match TRBD2. Per germline, CDR1 LGHNA and CDR2 YSLEER. Unmatched junction bases numbered 2, after V lost 3 bases and J lost 2 bases. The CDR3 runs to 15 residues. CDR3 sequence reads: CASSQSSGRAYEQYF. The DNA of the CDR3 is TGCGCCAGCAGCCAGTCTAGCGGGAGGGCCTACGAGCAGTACTTC.

The chain employs TRBV5-1 and TRBJ2-3, with D uncertain. The germline gives CDR1 SGHRS, CDR2 YFSETQ. Trimming pared 0 bases from V and 0 bases from J, leaving 11 bases between. CDR3 size: 16 residues. The CDR3 DNA reads TGCGCCAGCAGCTTGGCCCTGGGGTCTAGCACAGATACGCAGTATTTT. Its protein product is CASSLALGSSTDTQYF.

The rearrangement uses TRBV10-3 and TRBJ2-7; a weak D match, TRBD2 (6 bases). The CDR3 covers 13 residues. CDR1 and CDR2 from the germline V gene are ENHRY and SYGVKD. V shed 5 bases and J shed 0 bases, with 8 bases lying between them. CDR3 protein: CAISPSASYEQYF. The CDR3 DNA is TGTGCCATCAGTCCTAGCGCCTCCTACGAGCAGTACTTC.

This clonotype was seen a few times. The V and J genes are TRBV30 and TRBJ1-2; D remains unclear. The germline V and J ends were trimmed by 0 bases and 2 bases, with 7 bases remaining between them. The germline V gene has CDR1 GTSNPN and CDR2 SVGIG (reference sequence). The CDR3 length is 13 residues. The CDR3 sequence: CAWSVSRNYGYTF. Written as DNA, the CDR3 is TGTGCCTGGAGTGTAAGCAGGAACTATGGCTACACCTTC.

This clonotype has just a few counts. The chain combines TRBV15 with TRBJ2-1; no clear D gene. The V end was cut by 0 bases, the J end by 5 bases, with 5 bases between. The germline CDR1 and CDR2 sequences are LNHNV and YYDKDF (reference sequence). This CDR3 spans 13 amino acids. The CDR3, as DNA: TGTGCCACCAGCAGAGACGGAGACAATGAGCAGTTCTTC. It specifies CATSRDGDNEQFF.

The chain combines TRBV27 with TRBJ2-6, with a weak D call TRBD2 (6 bases). The V end lost 6 bases, the J end lost 5 bases, and 14 bases lay between the germline ends. CDR3 length equals 15 residues. Germline CDR1 is MNHEY and CDR2 is SMNVEV (reference sequence). The CDR3 reads CASRGGDAWANVLTF. The CDR3 region has the DNA TGTGCCAGCAGGGGGGGAGACGCCTGGGCCAACGTCCTGACTTTC.

The gene calls are TRBV3-1 and TRBJ2-5; 8 bases are shared with TRBD1. V shed 6 bases and J 5 bases; nucleotides not matched to a gene: 8. CDR1 and CDR2 (germline): LGHDT, YNNKEL (reference sequence). The CDR3 sequence is 14 residues long. The CDR3 DNA is TGTGCCAGCAGTCGGGACAGGTACACCGAGACCCAGTACTTC. Its protein product is CASSRDRYTETQYF.